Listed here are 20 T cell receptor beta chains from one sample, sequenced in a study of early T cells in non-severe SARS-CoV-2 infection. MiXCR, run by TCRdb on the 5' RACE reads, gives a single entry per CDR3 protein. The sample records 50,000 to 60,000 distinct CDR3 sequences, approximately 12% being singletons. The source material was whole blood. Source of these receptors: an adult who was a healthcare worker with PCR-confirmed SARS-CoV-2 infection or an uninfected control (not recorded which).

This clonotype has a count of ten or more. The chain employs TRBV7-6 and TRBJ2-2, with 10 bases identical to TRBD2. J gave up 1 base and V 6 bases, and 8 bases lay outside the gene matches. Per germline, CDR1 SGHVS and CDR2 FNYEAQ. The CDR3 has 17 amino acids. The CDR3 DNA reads TGTGCCAGCAGTCTCAGCGGGGGGGTCTGGAACACCGGGGAGCTGTTTTTT. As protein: CASSLSGGVWNTGELFF.

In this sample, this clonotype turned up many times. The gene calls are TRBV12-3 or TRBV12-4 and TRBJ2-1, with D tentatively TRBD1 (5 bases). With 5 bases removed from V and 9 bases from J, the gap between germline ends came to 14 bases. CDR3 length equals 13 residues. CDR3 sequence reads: CASSAPDRFEQFF. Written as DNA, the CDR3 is TGTGCCAGCAGTGCCCCCGACAGATTTGAGCAGTTCTTC.

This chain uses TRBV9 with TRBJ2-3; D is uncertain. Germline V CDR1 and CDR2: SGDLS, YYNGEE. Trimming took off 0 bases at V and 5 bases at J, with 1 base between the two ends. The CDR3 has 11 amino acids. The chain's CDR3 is CASSVGDTQYF. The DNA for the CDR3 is TGTGCCAGCAGCGTAGGAGATACGCAGTATTTT.

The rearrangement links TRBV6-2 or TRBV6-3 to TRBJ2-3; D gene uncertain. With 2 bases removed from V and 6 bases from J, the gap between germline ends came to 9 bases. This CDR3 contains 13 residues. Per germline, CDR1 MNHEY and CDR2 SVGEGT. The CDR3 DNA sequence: TGTGCCAGCAGTTACCCCCATACGGATACGCAGTATTTT. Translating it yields CASSYPHTDTQYF.

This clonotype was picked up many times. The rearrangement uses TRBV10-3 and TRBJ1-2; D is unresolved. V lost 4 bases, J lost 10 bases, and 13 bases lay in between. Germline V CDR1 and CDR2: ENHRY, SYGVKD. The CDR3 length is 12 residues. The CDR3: CAISGEGLYYTF. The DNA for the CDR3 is TGTGCCATCAGTGGTGAAGGGCTCTACTACACCTTC.

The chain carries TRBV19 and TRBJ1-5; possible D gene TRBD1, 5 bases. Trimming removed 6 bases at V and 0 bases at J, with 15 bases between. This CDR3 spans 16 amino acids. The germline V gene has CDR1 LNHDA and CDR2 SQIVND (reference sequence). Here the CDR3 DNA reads TGTGCCAGTAGCTCACTGGGGGGGTTTAGCAATCAGCCCCAGCATTTT. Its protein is CASSSLGGFSNQPQHF.

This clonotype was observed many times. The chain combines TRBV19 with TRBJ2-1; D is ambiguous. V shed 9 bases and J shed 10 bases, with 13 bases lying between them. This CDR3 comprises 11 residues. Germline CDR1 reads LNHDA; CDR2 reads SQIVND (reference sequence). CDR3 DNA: TGTGCCAGCAAAGAGAACTCGGAGCAGTTCTTC. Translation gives CASKENSEQFF.

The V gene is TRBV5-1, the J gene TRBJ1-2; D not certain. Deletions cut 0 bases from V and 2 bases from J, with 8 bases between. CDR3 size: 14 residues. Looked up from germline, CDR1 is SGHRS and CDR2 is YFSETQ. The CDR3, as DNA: TGCGCCAGCAGCTTGGCACCAGTCAACTATGGCTACACCTTC. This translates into CASSLAPVNYGYTF.

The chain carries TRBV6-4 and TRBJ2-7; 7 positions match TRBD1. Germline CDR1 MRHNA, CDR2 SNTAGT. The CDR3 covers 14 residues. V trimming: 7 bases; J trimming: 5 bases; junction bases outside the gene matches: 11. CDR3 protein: CASNWDSLVHEQYF. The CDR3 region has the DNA TGTGCCAGCAATTGGGACAGCCTAGTCCACGAGCAGTACTTC.

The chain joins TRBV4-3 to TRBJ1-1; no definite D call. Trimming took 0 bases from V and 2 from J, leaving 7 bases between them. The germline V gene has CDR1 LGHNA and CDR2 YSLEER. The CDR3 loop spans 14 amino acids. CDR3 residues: CASSQEEYNTEAFF. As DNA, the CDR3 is TGCGCCAGCAGCCAAGAGGAGTACAACACTGAAGCTTTCTTT.

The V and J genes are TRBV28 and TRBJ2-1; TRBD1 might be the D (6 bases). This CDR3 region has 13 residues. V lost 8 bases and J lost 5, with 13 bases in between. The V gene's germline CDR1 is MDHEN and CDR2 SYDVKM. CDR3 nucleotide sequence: TGTGCCAGCGGCTTTGCAGGGGACAATGAGCAGTTCTTC. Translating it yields CASGFAGDNEQFF.

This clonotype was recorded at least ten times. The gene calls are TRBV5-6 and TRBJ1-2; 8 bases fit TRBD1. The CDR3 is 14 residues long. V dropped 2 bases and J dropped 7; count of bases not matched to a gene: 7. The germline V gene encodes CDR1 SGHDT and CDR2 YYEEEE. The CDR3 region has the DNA TGTGCCAGCAGCTTTGACGGGACAGGAGGTGGCTACACCTTC. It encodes CASSFDGTGGGYTF.

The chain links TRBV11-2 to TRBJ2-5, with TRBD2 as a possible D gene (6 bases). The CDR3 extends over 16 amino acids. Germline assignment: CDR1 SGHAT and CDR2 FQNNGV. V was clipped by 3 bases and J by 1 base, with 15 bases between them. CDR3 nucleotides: TGTGCCAGCAGCTTTAATGTCGGGGGACTCCAAGAGACCCAGTACTTC. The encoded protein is CASSFNVGGLQETQYF.

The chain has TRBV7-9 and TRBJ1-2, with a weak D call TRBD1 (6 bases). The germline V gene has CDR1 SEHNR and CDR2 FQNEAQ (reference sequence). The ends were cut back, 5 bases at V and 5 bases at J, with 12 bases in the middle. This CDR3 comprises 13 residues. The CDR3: CASSQGQQYGYTF. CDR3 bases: TGTGCCAGCAGCCAGGGACAACAATATGGCTACACCTTC. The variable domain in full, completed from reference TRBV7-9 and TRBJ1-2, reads DTGVSQNPRHKITKRGQNVTFRCDPISEHNRLYWYRQTLGQGPEFLTYFQNEAQLEKSRLLSDRFSAERPKGSFSTLEIQRTEQGDSAMYLCASSQGQQYGYTFGSGTRLTVV.

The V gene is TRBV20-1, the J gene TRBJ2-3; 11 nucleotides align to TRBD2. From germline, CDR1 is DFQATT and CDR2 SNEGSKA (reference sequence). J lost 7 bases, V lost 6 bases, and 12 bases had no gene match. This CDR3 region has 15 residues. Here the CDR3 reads CSAPPGTSGHNTQYF. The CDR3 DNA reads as TGCAGTGCGCCCCCCGGGACTAGCGGCCACAATACGCAGTATTTT.

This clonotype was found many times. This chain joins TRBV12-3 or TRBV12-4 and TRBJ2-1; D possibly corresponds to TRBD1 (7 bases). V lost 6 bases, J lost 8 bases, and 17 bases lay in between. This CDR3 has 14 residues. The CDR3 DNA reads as TGTGCCAGCAGGATCGGACAGGAGGGGGATGAGCAGTTCTTC. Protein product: CASRIGQEGDEQFF.

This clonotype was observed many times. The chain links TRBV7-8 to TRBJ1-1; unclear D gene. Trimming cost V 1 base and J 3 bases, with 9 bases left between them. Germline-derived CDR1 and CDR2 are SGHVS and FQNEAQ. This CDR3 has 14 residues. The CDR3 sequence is CASSLGALDTEAFF. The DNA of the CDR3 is TGTGCCAGCAGCTTAGGCGCACTGGACACTGAAGCTTTCTTT.

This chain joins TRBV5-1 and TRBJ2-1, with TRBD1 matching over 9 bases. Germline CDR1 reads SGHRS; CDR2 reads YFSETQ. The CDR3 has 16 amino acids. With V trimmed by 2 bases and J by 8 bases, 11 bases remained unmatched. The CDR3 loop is CASSLSPGQGYDEQFF. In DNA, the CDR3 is TGCGCCAGCAGCTTATCTCCCGGACAGGGGTACGATGAGCAGTTCTTC.

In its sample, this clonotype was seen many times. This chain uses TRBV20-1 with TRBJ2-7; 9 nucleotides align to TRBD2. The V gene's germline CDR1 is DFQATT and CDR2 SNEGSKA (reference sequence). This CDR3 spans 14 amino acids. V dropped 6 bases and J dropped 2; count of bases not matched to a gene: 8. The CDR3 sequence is CSAGIAGVPYEQYF. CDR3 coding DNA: TGCAGTGCAGGGATAGCGGGGGTGCCCTACGAGCAGTACTTC.

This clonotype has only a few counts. The CDR3 region is CASSEAPAGAPNTGELFF. CDR3 nucleotides: TGTGCCAGCAGTGAAGCGCCCGCGGGGGCACCGAACACCGGGGAGCTGTTTTTT. The chain is built from TRBV6-1 and TRBJ2-2; possible D gene TRBD2, 7 bases. CDR3 length equals 18 residues. V was pared by 0 bases and J by 0 bases, with 14 bases between. Germline V gives CDR1 MNHNS, CDR2 SASEGT.